The 5 T cell receptor beta chains below were found in one sample sequenced in a study of T cells in Graves' hyperthyroidism and ophthalmopathy. TCR beta CDR3 sequences were amplified from RNA transcripts. An initial round of RT-PCR targeting the TCR CDR3 relied on the HTBI primer set. TCRdb fed the multiplex PCR reads into MiXCR, producing one record per CDR3 protein. The data show some 620,000 distinct CDR3 sequences, around 15% seen once. Sequenced sample: blood. These receptors originate from a woman in her 30s with Graves' hyperthyroidism.

This clonotype was seen many times. The rearrangement uses TRBV11-2 and TRBJ2-7; D is uncertain. This CDR3 is built from 16 residues. Germline CDR1 reads SGHAT; CDR2 reads FQNNGV. V was trimmed by 5 bases and J by 2 bases, leaving 19 bases between them. Written as DNA, the CDR3 is TGTGCCAGCAGCCCAGGATCTGAGGACCCGACCTACGAGCAGTACTTC. As protein: CASSPGSEDPTYEQYF.

Within the sample, this clonotype is medium-sized. The genes are TRBV11-2 and TRBJ2-3, with 12 bases lining up with TRBD2. The CDR3 is made up of 17 amino acids. Germline CDR1 is SGHAT and CDR2 is FQNNGV. Unmatched junction bases numbered 8, after V lost 5 bases and J lost 2 bases. This CDR3 reads CASSAPLAGGHTDTQYF. As DNA, the CDR3 is TGTGCCAGCAGCGCACCACTAGCGGGAGGCCACACAGATACGCAGTATTTT.

This clonotype was counted only a few times. The J gene is TRBJ1-2, the V gene TRBV19, with D possibly being TRBD1 (6 bases). Looked up from germline, CDR1 is LNHDA and CDR2 is SQIVND (reference sequence). The CDR3 runs to 15 residues. Trimming took 4 bases from V and 0 from J, leaving 12 bases between them. The CDR3 DNA sequence: TGTGCCAGTAGTAACCGAGGGGGTTCTAACTATGGCTACACCTTC. This sequence encodes CASSNRGGSNYGYTF.

This clonotype was counted a few times. The chain combines TRBV5-5 with TRBJ2-1, with D maybe TRBD1 (7 bases). The CDR3 spans 16 residues. The germline V and J ends were trimmed by 3 bases and 5 bases, with 18 bases remaining between them. Germline loops: CDR1 SGHKS, CDR2 YYEKEE (reference sequence). The CDR3 sequence: CASSYPGGWNHNEQFF. The CDR3 nucleotides are TGTGCCAGCAGCTACCCAGGGGGGTGGAATCACAATGAGCAGTTCTTC.

This clonotype has at least ten counts. J is TRBJ2-5 and V is TRBV6-1; no firm D call. The CDR3 has 14 residues. Germline V lookup: CDR1 MNHNS, CDR2 SASEGT. Trimming cost V 2 bases and J 5 bases, with 12 bases left between them. DNA for the CDR3: TGTGCCAGCAGTGAATATAGGATTCGGGAGACCCAGTACTTC. Translated, it gives CASSEYRIRETQYF.